These 23 T cell receptor beta chains originate from one sample sequenced in a study of T cell repertoires in cytomegalovirus infection. Their antigens remain unidentified. A single record per CDR3 protein comes from TCRdb applying MiXCR to the reads. The sample includes some 120,000 distinct CDR3 sequences, approximately 30% of them seen just once. Sample: CD8+ T cells from cultured PBMCs, taken from culture after CMV antigen stimulation. These receptors were collected from a human donor in good health (CMV status not recorded). Some clones in this sample may be carry-over from other donors' samples.

This clonotype was observed many times. The rearrangement uses TRBV7-8 and TRBJ2-5; 11 bases fit TRBD2. Germline CDR1 reads SGHVS; CDR2 reads FQNEAQ. V lost 5 bases and J lost 3; bases outside the gene matches: 11. This CDR3 spans 17 amino acids. The CDR3 nucleotides are TGTGCCAGCAGCCTCCCGTTTAGCGGGGGGGGGGAAGAGACCCAGTACTTC. As protein: CASSLPFSGGGEETQYF.

This clonotype was recorded many times. The rearrangement joins TRBV7-2 to TRBJ1-1, with D maybe TRBD1 (5 bases). The CDR3 has 15 residues. From germline, CDR1 is SGHTA and CDR2 FQGNSA. Trimming took 1 base from V and 1 from J, leaving 10 bases between them. The CDR3 loop is CASSLVGGGNTEAFF. In nucleotides, the CDR3 is TGTGCCAGCAGCTTAGTCGGGGGAGGGAACACTGAAGCTTTCTTT.

Ten or more counts support this clonotype. The chain uses TRBV7-9 and TRBJ1-2, with TRBD1 matching over 10 bases. CDR1 is SEHNR, CDR2 FQNEAQ, per germline (reference sequence). V lost 4 bases, J lost 4 bases, and 6 bases stayed unmatched. The CDR3 extends over 15 amino acids. CDR3 in DNA: TGTGCCAGCAGCTCGGGACAGGGGTGGGCCTATGGCTACACCTTC. Translated, it gives CASSSGQGWAYGYTF.

The chain uses TRBV7-2 and TRBJ2-1; possible D gene TRBD2, 5 bases. The CDR3 has 12 amino acids. V lost 5 bases, J lost 6 bases, and 8 bases lay in between. CDR1 is SGHTA and CDR2 is FQGNSA in the germline V gene. The CDR3 loop reads CASSATINEQFF. The CDR3 DNA sequence: TGTGCCAGCAGCGCGACTATCAATGAGCAGTTCTTC. Full variable domain (missing parts from reference TRBV7-2 and TRBJ2-1): GAGVSQSPSNKVTEKGKDVELRCDPISGHTALYWYRQSLGQGLEFLIYFQGNSAPDKSGLPSDRFSAERTGGSVSTLTIQRTQQEDSAVYLCASSATINEQFFGPGTRLTVL.

The chain joins TRBV5-6 to TRBJ2-7; 7 nucleotides match TRBD1. There are 16 residues in the CDR3. The junction had 12 bases not matched to a gene; V was cut back by 4 bases and J by 2 bases. CDR1 is SGHDT, CDR2 YYEEEE, per germline. The CDR3 loop is CASSPGVGGFPYEQYF. As DNA, the CDR3 is TGTGCCAGCAGCCCCGGCGTAGGGGGCTTTCCCTACGAGCAGTACTTC. The complete variable domain, with remaining parts taken from reference TRBV5-6 and TRBJ2-7, reads DAGVTQSPTHLIKTRGQQVTLRCSPKSGHDTVSWYQQALGQGPQFIFQYYEEEERQRGNFPDRFSGHQFPNYSSELNVNALLLGDSALYLCASSPGVGGFPYEQYFGPGTRLTVT.

The V call is TRBV4-3, the J call TRBJ1-1; D not resolved. Between the trimmed V and J ends, which lost 0 bases and 6 bases, there was a span of 14 bases. CDR3 length: 15 residues. Germline values: CDR1 LGHNA, CDR2 YSLEER. The CDR3 coding sequence is TGCGCCAGCAGCCAAGAAGGGTTCGGGTGGGCTGAAGCTTTCTTT. Translated: CASSQEGFGWAEAFF.

This clonotype was counted only a few times. V gene TRBV4-1 combines with J gene TRBJ2-7; 10 positions agree with TRBD1. Trimming took 4 bases from V and 1 from J; bases not matched to a gene: 4. From germline, CDR1 is MGHRA and CDR2 YSYEKL. CDR3 length equals 15 residues. DNA for the CDR3: TGCGCCAGCAGCCTAGGGACAGGGGAATCCTACGAGCAGTACTTC. Translating gives CASSLGTGESYEQYF.

This chain connects TRBV4-1 to TRBJ1-1; D possibly corresponds to TRBD1 (5 bases). The germline CDR1 and CDR2 sequences are MGHRA and YSYEKL. The CDR3 extends over 12 amino acids. With 4 bases removed from V and 9 bases from J, the gap between germline ends came to 12 bases. CDR3 sequence: CASSRERQKAFF. CDR3 DNA: TGCGCCAGCAGCCGAGAAAGACAGAAAGCTTTCTTT.

This clonotype was observed a few times. J is TRBJ2-1 and V is TRBV7-9, with 12 bases that match TRBD2. Trimming removed 5 bases from V and 6 bases from J; junction bases left unmatched: 8. The CDR3 has 16 amino acids. The germline V gene encodes CDR1 SEHNR and CDR2 FQNEAQ (reference sequence). CDR3 residues: CASSPASGGAINEQFF. The CDR3 DNA reads TGTGCCAGCAGCCCCGCTAGCGGGGGGGCCATCAATGAGCAGTTCTTC.

The V gene is TRBV7-3, the J gene TRBJ2-5; D perhaps matches TRBD2 (7 bases). V gave up 5 bases and J gave up 4 bases, with 17 bases separating them. CDR3 length: 15 residues. Germline V gene lookup returns CDR1 SGHTA and CDR2 FQGTGA. The CDR3, as DNA: TGTGCCAGCAGCGTGGGCGGGGGCAGTGTAGAGACCCAGTACTTC. Translation: CASSVGGGSVETQYF.

This clonotype was seen only a few times. The chain recombines TRBV20-1 with TRBJ2-7; 8 nucleotides align to TRBD2. V shed 6 bases, J shed 3 bases, and the junction held 7 bases outside the gene matches. The CDR3 is made up of 13 amino acids. The germline V gene encodes CDR1 DFQATT and CDR2 SNEGSKA (reference sequence). CDR3 in amino acids: CSAPRGGLYEQYF. CDR3 in DNA: TGCAGTGCACCTCGGGGGGGCCTCTACGAGCAGTACTTC.

The chain combines TRBV2 with TRBJ1-2; possibly TRBD1 for D (5 bases). The CDR3 contains 14 residues. CDR1 and CDR2 (germline): SNHLY, FYNNEI. V was pared by 4 bases and J by 6 bases, with 15 bases between. The CDR3 loop is CASSARGGENGYTF. The CDR3 DNA follows: TGTGCCAGCAGTGCACGGGGGGGAGAAAATGGCTACACCTTC.

This rearrangement joins TRBV7-2 to TRBJ2-4; D may match TRBD1 or TRBD2 (6 bases each). Trimming removed 2 bases at V and 1 base at J, with 12 bases between. Germline CDR1 and CDR2: SGHTA and FQGNSA. CDR3 length equals 16 residues. CDR3 nucleotide sequence: TGTGCCAGCAGCTTAATTACAGGGAGGGCCAAAAACATTCAGTACTTC. It translates to CASSLITGRAKNIQYF.

The rearrangement links TRBV5-4 to TRBJ1-5; 8 positions agree with TRBD1. The V gene's germline CDR1 is SGHNT and CDR2 YYREEE (reference sequence). Trimming cost V 4 bases and J 3 bases; bases outside gene matches: 6. The CDR3 has 15 residues. CDR3 sequence reads: CASSIDRGPNQPQHF. The CDR3 bases are TGTGCCAGCAGCATAGACAGGGGACCCAATCAGCCCCAGCATTTT. Looking up the rest from reference TRBV5-4 and TRBJ1-5 gives the full variable domain: ETGVTQSPTHLIKTRGQQVTLRCSSQSGHNTVSWYQQALGQGPQFIFQYYREEENGRGNFPPRFSGLQFPNYSSELNVNALELDDSALYLCASSIDRGPNQPQHFGDGTRLSIL.

V gene TRBV14 combines with J gene TRBJ2-1, with TRBD1 identical over 9 bases. J lost 4 bases, V lost 0 bases, and 7 bases had no gene match. The CDR3 has 17 amino acids. Germline lookup yields CDR1 SGHDN and CDR2 FVKESK. The CDR3 DNA reads TGTGCCAGCAGCCAAGAGCTCGGGACAGGGAGGTACAATGAGCAGTTCTTC. It specifies CASSQELGTGRYNEQFF.

In this sample, this clonotype turned up a few times. V gene TRBV12-5 combines with J gene TRBJ2-1; maybe TRBD2 (5 bases). The CDR3 length is 12 residues. CDR1 and CDR2 (germline): LGHNT, FRNRAP. The V and J ends lost 6 bases and 7 bases respectively, with 10 bases between them. In DNA form, the CDR3 reads TGTGCTAGTGGCCACTCGGGGAATGAGCAGTTCTTC. This sequence encodes CASGHSGNEQFF.

The J gene is TRBJ2-7, the V gene TRBV4-3, with TRBD1 matching 8 bases. V lost 0 bases and J lost 2; bases outside the gene matches: 6. Germline V gene sequence: CDR1 LGHNA, CDR2 YSLEER. CDR3 length: 16 amino acids. Here the CDR3 DNA reads TGCGCCAGCAGCCAAGAGAGGACAGGGCGAACCTACGAGCAGTACTTC. Its translation is CASSQERTGRTYEQYF.

The chain carries TRBV7-9 and TRBJ2-5; 10 bases are a match to TRBD2. CDR1 SEHNR and CDR2 FQNEAQ come from the germline V gene (reference sequence). The CDR3 is 16 residues long. V lost 4 bases, J lost 2 bases, and 7 bases stayed unmatched. The CDR3 DNA is TGTGCCAGCAGCTCAACGACTAGCGGGCAACAAGAGACCCAGTACTTC. Amino acids: CASSSTTSGQQETQYF.

This clonotype turned up a few times. The chain employs TRBV15 and TRBJ2-3; 9 bases match TRBD2. Germline trimming cut 1 base from V and 3 bases from J; bases unmatched to any gene: 8. The length of the CDR3 is 17 residues. The germline gives CDR1 LNHNV, CDR2 YYDKDF (reference sequence). The CDR3: CATSRVLWLAGTDTQYF. CDR3 nucleotides: TGTGCCACCAGCAGAGTGTTGTGGCTAGCGGGAACAGATACGCAGTATTTT.

The V call is TRBV6-2 or TRBV6-3, the J call TRBJ2-3; D unclear. The V and J ends lost 1 base and 0 bases respectively, with 5 bases between them. In germline, CDR1 is MNHEY, CDR2 SVGEGT. The CDR3 contains 14 residues. The CDR3 spells CASSYLGSTDTQYF. The CDR3 DNA is TGTGCCAGCAGTTACTTGGGGAGCACAGATACGCAGTATTTT.

V gene TRBV11-2 combines with J gene TRBJ2-1; TRBD2 is a possible D gene (7 bases). Germline loops: CDR1 SGHAT, CDR2 FQNNGV. V was shortened by 5 bases and J by 0 bases, with 11 bases between the two germline ends. This CDR3 is built from 15 residues. The CDR3: CASSPGGASYNEQFF. The CDR3 DNA sequence: TGTGCCAGCAGCCCTGGGGGGGCCTCCTACAATGAGCAGTTCTTC.

The rearrangement links TRBV4-1 to TRBJ1-5, with D hard to call. The CDR3 contains 16 residues. Deletions cut 1 base from V and 0 bases from J, with 10 bases between. Germline V gene lookup returns CDR1 MGHRA and CDR2 YSYEKL. CDR3 loop: CASSQVVLNSNQPQHF. The CDR3, as DNA: TGCGCCAGCAGCCAAGTGGTGTTAAATAGCAATCAGCCCCAGCATTTT.

This clonotype was detected only a few times. This chain links TRBV29-1 with TRBJ2-1, with a tentative D call TRBD2 (5 bases). The CDR3 spans 12 residues. Per germline, CDR1 SQVTM and CDR2 ANQGSEA. Trimming removed 2 bases at V and 4 bases at J, with 6 bases between. In nucleotides, the CDR3 is TGCAGCGTTGAATCGGGGTACAATGAGCAGTTCTTC. It specifies CSVESGYNEQFF.